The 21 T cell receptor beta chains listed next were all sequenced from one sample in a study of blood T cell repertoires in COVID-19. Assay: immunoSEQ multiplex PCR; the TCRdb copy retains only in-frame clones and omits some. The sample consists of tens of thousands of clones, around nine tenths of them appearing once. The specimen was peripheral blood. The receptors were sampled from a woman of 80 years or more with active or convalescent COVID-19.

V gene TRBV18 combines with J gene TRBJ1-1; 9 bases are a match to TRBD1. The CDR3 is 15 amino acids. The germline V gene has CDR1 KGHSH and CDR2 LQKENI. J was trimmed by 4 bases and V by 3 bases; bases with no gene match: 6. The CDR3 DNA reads TGTGCCAGCTCACCCGGACAGGGGCCGGCCACTGAAGCTTTCTTT. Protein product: CASSPGQGPATEAFF.

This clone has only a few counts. As DNA, the CDR3 is TGCGCCAGCAGCTCGGACGGACAGCCTCCCTACGAGCAGTACTTC. Its protein product is CASSSDGQPPYEQYF. The chain links TRBV5-1 to TRBJ2-7; TRBD1 might be the D (6 bases). CDR3 length: 15 amino acids. Germline V gene lookup returns CDR1 SGHRS and CDR2 YFSETQ. Trimming pared 3 bases from V and 2 bases from J, leaving 15 bases between.

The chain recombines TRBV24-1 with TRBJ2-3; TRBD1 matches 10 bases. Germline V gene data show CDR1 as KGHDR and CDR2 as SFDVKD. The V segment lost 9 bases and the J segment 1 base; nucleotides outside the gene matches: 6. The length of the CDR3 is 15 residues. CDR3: CATCPGTGGTDTQYF. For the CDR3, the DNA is TGTGCCACCTGCCCCGGGACAGGGGGCACAGATACGCAGTATTTT.

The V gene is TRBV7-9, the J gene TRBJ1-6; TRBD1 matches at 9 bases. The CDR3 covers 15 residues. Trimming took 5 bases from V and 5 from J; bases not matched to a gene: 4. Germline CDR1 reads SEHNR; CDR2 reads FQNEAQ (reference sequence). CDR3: CASSKRQGDNSPLHF. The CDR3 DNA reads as TGTGCCAGCAGCAAGCGACAGGGGGATAATTCACCCCTCCACTTT.

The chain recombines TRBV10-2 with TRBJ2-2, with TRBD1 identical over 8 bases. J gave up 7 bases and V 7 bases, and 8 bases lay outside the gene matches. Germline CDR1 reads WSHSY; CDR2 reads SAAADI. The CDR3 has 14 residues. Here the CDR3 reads CASILGQAHGELFF. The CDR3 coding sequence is TGCGCCAGCATTCTGGGACAGGCGCACGGGGAGCTGTTTTTT.

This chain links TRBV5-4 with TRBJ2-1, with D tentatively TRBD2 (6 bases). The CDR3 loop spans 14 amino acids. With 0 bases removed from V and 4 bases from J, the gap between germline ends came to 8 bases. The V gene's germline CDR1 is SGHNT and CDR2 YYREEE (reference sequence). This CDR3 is CASSLVGGYNEQFF. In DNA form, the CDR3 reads TGTGCCAGCAGCTTGGTCGGGGGATACAATGAGCAGTTCTTC.

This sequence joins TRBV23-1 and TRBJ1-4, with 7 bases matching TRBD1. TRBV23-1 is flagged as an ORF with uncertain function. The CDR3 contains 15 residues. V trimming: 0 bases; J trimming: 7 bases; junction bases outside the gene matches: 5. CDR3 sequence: CASSQSGGYGEKLFF. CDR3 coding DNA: TGCGCCAGCAGTCAATCAGGGGGCTATGGTGAAAAACTGTTTTTT.

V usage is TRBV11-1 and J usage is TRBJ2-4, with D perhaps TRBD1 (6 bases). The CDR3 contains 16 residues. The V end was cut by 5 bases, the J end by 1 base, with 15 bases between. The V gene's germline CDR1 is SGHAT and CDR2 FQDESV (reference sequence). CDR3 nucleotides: TGTGCCAGCAGCAAGGGCCTACAGGGCGCCAAAAACATTCAGTACTTC. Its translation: CASSKGLQGAKNIQYF.

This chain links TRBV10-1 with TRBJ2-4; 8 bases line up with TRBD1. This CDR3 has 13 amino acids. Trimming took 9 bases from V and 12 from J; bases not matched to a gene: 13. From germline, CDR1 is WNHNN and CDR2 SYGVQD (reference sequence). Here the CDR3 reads CARTRDRQRGQYF. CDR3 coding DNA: TGCGCCAGAACACGGGACAGGCAAAGGGGTCAGTACTTC.

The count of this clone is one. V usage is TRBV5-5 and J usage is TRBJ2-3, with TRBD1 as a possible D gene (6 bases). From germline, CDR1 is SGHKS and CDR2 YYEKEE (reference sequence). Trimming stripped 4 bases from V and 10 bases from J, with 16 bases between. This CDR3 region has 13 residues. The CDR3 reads CASSPPRGGPQYF. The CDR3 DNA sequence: TGTGCCAGCAGCCCCCCCAGGGGCGGGCCGCAGTATTTT.

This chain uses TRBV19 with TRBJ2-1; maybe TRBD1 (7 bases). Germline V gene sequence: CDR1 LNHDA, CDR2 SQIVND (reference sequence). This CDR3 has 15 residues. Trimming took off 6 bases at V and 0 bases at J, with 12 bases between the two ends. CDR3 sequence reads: CASRQGGNSYNEQFF. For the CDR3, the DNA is TGTGCCAGTAGGCAGGGGGGTAACTCCTACAATGAGCAGTTCTTC.

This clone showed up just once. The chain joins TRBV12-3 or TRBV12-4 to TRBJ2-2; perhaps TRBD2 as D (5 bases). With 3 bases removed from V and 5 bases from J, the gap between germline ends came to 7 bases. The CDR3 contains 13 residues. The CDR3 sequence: CASSLRATGELFF. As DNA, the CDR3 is TGTGCCAGCAGTTTGAGGGCGACCGGGGAGCTGTTTTTT.

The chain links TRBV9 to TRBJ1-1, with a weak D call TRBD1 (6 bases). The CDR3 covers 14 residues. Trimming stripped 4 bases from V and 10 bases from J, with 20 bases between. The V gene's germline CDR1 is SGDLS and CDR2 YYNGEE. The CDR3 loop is CASSPRTEEPVAFF. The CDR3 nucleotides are TGTGCCAGCAGCCCCAGGACAGAGGAACCTGTAGCTTTCTTT.

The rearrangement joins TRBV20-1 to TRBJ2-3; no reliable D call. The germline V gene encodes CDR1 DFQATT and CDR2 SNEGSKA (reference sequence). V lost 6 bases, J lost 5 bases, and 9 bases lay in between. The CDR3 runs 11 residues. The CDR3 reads CSATPKDTQYF. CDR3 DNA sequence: TGCAGTGCGACTCCCAAAGATACGCAGTATTTT.

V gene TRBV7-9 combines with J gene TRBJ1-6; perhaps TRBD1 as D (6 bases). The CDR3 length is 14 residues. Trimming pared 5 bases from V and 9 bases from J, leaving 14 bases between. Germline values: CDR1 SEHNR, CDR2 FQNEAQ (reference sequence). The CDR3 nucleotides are TGTGCCAGCAGCGCCCACAGGGATGGTTCACCCCTCCACTTT. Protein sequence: CASSAHRDGSPLHF.

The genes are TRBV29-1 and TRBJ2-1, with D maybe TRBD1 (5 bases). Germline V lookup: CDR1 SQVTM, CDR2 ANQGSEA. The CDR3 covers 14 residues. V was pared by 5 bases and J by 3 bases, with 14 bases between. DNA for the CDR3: TGCAGCGTTCCCAGGGTGCCCGACTACAATGAGCAGTTCTTC. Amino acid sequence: CSVPRVPDYNEQFF.

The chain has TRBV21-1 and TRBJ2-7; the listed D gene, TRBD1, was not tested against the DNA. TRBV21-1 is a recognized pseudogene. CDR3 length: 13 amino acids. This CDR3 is CASSKVPGGEQYF. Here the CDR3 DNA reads TGTGCCAGCAGCAAAGTACCAGGGGGGGAGCAGTACTTC.

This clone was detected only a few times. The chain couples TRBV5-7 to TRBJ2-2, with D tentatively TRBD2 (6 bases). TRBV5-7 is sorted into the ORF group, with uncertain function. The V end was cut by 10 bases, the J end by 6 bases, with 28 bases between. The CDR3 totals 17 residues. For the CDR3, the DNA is TGTGCCGCACTTGTCAGGGCGGGAATAGTACCGGCCGGGGAGCTGTTTTTT. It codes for CAALVRAGIVPAGELFF.

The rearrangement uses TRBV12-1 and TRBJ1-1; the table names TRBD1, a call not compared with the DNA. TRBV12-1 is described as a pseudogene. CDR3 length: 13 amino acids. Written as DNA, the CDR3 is TGTGCCAGCAGCCTTACAGGGGTCACTGAAGCTTTCTTT. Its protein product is CASSLTGVTEAFF.

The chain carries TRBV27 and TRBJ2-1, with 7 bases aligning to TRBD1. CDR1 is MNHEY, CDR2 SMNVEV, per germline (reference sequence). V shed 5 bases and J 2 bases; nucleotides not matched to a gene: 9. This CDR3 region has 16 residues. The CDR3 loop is CASSAGQALTYNEQFF. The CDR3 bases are TGTGCCAGCAGTGCCGGACAGGCCTTAACCTACAATGAGCAGTTCTTC.

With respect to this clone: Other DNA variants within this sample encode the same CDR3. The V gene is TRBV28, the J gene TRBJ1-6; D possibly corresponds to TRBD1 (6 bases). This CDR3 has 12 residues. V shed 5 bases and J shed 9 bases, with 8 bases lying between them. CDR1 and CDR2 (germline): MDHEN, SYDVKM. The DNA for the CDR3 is TGTGCCAGCAGTCTAGGGGGTTCACCCCTCCACTTT. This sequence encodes CASSLGGSPLHF.